Sequencing of this TCR beta chain was carried out in a study of blood T cell repertoires in COVID-19. Trimming cost V 7 bases and J 1 base, with 17 bases left between them. Germline V gene sequence: CDR1 SEHNR, CDR2 FQNEAQ (reference sequence). The CDR3 is 15 amino acids. This table comes from immunoSEQ multiplex PCR, and its TCRdb copy is limited to in-frame clones, with some not included. The sample includes a few hundred thousand clones, 82% of them seen just once. What was sequenced was PBMCs or T cells enriched from blood (not recorded which). The chain has TRBV7-9 and TRBJ2-7; D is perhaps TRBD1 (6 bases). This clonotype was sampled from a woman in her fifties or sixties who had recovered from COVID-19. The CDR3 DNA sequence: TGTGCCAGCAACTCCGGGACACGGGGATCCTACGAGCAGTACTTC. This sequence encodes CASNSGTRGSYEQYF. Complete variable domain (other parts from reference TRBV7-9 and TRBJ2-7): DTGVSQNPRHKITKRGQNVTFRCDPISEHNRLYWYRQTLGQGPEFLTYFQNEAQLEKSRLLSDRFSAERPKGSFSTLEIQRTEQGDSAMYLCASNSGTRGSYEQYFGPGTRLTVT.